This TCR beta chain was sequenced during a study of shared clonotypes between healthy human individuals. This clone showed up just once. Assay used: immunoSEQ multiplex PCR; TCRdb lists only in-frame clones, some missing. The sample lists 1.5 million to 2.5 million clones; approximately 94% were seen once. Cells designated naive CD8 were CD45RO-negative and were positively selected for CCR7, with terminally differentiated effector memory CD45RA+ cells excluded. The V end lost 3 bases, the J end lost 5 bases, and 11 bases lay between the germline ends. This CDR3 has 13 residues. Germline CDR1 and CDR2: MGHRA and YSYEKL.

The source material was naive CD8+ T cells sorted from blood. The V gene is TRBV4-1, the J gene TRBJ2-7; D remains ambiguous. The clonotype originates from a man younger than 30 in good health. As DNA, the CDR3 is TGCGCCAGCAGCCATGGGGTGAATAACGAGCAGTACTTC. This gives the protein CASSHGVNNEQYF.